The 10 T cell receptor beta chains reported below all come from one sample, sequenced in a study of OX40 agonist ivuxolimab in advanced cancers. Profiled with immunoSEQ multiplex PCR; TCRdb holds only in-frame clones, not every one. The table includes around 40,000 clones, around 88% detected once. Sequences were derived from CD4+ or CD8+ T cells sorted from blood, sampled in a trial of the OX40 agonist ivuxolimab. The source of these receptors is an adult with an advanced solid tumor such as melanoma, head and neck, liver or kidney cancer.

The V gene is TRBV5-4, the J gene TRBJ1-1; D remains unclear. The V and J ends lost 4 bases and 1 base respectively, with 8 bases between them. The germline V gene has CDR1 SGHNT and CDR2 YYREEE (reference sequence). This CDR3 is built from 13 residues. The CDR3 is CASSRTENTEAFF. DNA of the CDR3: TGTGCCAGCAGCCGGACGGAGAACACTGAAGCTTTCTTT.

V is TRBV5-5 and J is TRBJ1-1; D not resolved. Trimming took off 4 bases at V and 1 base at J, with 8 bases between the two ends. Germline V gene lookup returns CDR1 SGHKS and CDR2 YYEKEE (reference sequence). CDR3 length: 13 residues. The CDR3 reads CASSVNRNTEAFF. The DNA of the CDR3 is TGTGCCAGCAGCGTAAACAGGAACACTGAAGCTTTCTTT.

Written as DNA, the CDR3 is TGTGCCAGCACCAATGGACTAGCGGGCTACAATGAGCAGTTCTTC. This translates into CASTNGLAGYNEQFF. The rearrangement uses TRBV6-5 and TRBJ2-1; 11 nucleotides line up with TRBD2. The CDR3 sequence is 15 residues long. The germline V gene has CDR1 MNHEY and CDR2 SVGAGI. The V segment lost 7 bases and the J segment 3 bases; nucleotides outside the gene matches: 5.

This chain links TRBV7-2 with TRBJ2-7; D gene ambiguous. Trimming cost V 5 bases and J 7 bases, with 15 bases left between them. This CDR3 has 13 amino acids. CDR1 SGHTA and CDR2 FQGNSA come from the germline V gene. The CDR3 DNA reads as TGTGCCAGCAGCCGCGGCACAAACCGAGAGCAGTACTTC. It codes for CASSRGTNREQYF.

This chain connects TRBV19 to TRBJ1-6; no definite D call. Germline CDR1 is LNHDA and CDR2 is SQIVND (reference sequence). The CDR3 is made up of 13 amino acids. The V end lost 7 bases, the J end lost 4 bases, and 8 bases lay between the germline ends. The CDR3 DNA is TGTGCCAGTAATGAGTTTTATAATTCACCCCTCCACTTT. As protein: CASNEFYNSPLHF.

The chain uses TRBV9 and TRBJ1-1; D possibly corresponds to TRBD1 (5 bases). Germline CDR1 SGDLS, CDR2 YYNGEE. The CDR3 consists of 14 residues. V lost 3 bases, J lost 4 bases, and 13 bases lay in between. CDR3 nucleotides: TGTGCCAGCAGCGAACAGGAGGCTGGCACTGAAGCTTTCTTT. Translation gives CASSEQEAGTEAFF.

This clone appeared a single time. The genes are TRBV4-1 and TRBJ2-5; possibly TRBD2 for D (5 bases). V gave up 2 bases and J gave up 2 bases, with 12 bases separating them. The CDR3 totals 15 residues. In germline, CDR1 is MGHRA, CDR2 YSYEKL. CDR3 DNA sequence: TGCGCCAGCAGCCAATTGGGTGGAGGACAAGAGACCCAGTACTTC. It codes for CASSQLGGGQETQYF.

This chain uses TRBV25-1 with TRBJ2-1; TRBD2 might be the D (5 bases). Germline CDR1 is MGHDK and CDR2 is SYGVNS. This CDR3 is 17 amino acids long. The germline V and J ends were trimmed by 3 bases and 5 bases, with 20 bases remaining between them. The CDR3 sequence is CASSDRLGAQRNNEQFF. CDR3 DNA sequence: TGTGCCAGCAGTGATCGTTTGGGAGCCCAGAGAAACAATGAGCAGTTCTTC.

This rearrangement joins TRBV18 to TRBJ2-2; D is possibly TRBD1 (6 bases). The germline V gene encodes CDR1 KGHSH and CDR2 LQKENI. CDR3 length: 12 amino acids. V lost 5 bases to trimming and J lost 5 bases, with 6 bases between them. CDR3: CASSTGTGELFF. CDR3 coding DNA: TGTGCCAGCTCAACAGGGACCGGGGAGCTGTTTTTT. Full variable domain (outside the CDR3, taken from reference TRBV18 and TRBJ2-2): NAGVMQNPRHLVRRRGQEARLRCSPMKGHSHVYWYRQLPEEGLKFMVYLQKENIIDESGMPKERFSAEFPKEGPSILRIQQVVRGDSAAYFCASSTGTGELFFGEGSRLTVL.

The chain carries TRBV4-1 and TRBJ2-1; 8 bases are shared with TRBD2. CDR1 is MGHRA, CDR2 YSYEKL, per germline. The CDR3 contains 15 residues. J was trimmed by 7 bases and V by 1 base; bases with no gene match: 6. In DNA form, the CDR3 reads TGCGCCAGCAGCCAAGGCCTACTAGCGGATAATGAGCAGTTCTTC. Amino acids: CASSQGLLADNEQFF.